Sequencing of this T cell receptor (beta chain) was carried out in a study of Graves' ophthalmopathy and Graves' hyperthyroidism (dated by TCRdb to 2017 to 2018). Regarding the complete study: Peripheral blood was collected before any treatment was given, at the time of initial diagnosis. The study used signatures of the TCR beta repertoire to tell Graves' ophthalmopathy apart from Graves' hyperthyroidism and to predict which patients would progress to ophthalmopathy. In total, some 130 blood samples were TCR-sequenced: 40 to 45 ophthalmopathy, about 75 hyperthyroidism and around 17 hyperthyroidism-to-ophthalmopathy patients. A discovery set of 100 patients (about 45 ophthalmopathy, around 57 stable hyperthyroidism) was enrolled to explore V-J signatures distinguishing ophthalmopathy from hyperthyroidism. An independent validation cohort was composed of fewer than 20 hyperthyroidism patients and around 16 patients who later progressed from hyperthyroidism to ophthalmopathy. In roughly 6 hyperthyroidism patients, the T-cell repertoires found in thyroid tissue were compared with those found in blood. Following sample collection, hyperthyroidism patients were given methimazole at a starting dose of 30 mg daily, and ophthalmopathy patients were given high-dose intravenous methylprednisolone. The paper's findings and limits, for the study overall: In validation, the model predicted ophthalmopathy progression with nearly 71% sensitivity and around 72% specificity; 12 predicted patients were CT-confirmed with GO in a median of approximately 6.5 months. Most expanded thyroid clonotypes with frequency above 0.001 were also detected in blood, suggesting blood repertoires may reflect the thyroid immune response. In cross-validation, the 13-signature model distinguished ophthalmopathy from stable hyperthyroidism with approximately 88% sensitivity and roughly 81% specificity, and in the test set the corresponding values were about 80% and 75%. Sample size was not statistically predetermined, and group allocation was not concealed from the investigators.

For repertoire sequencing, TCR beta CDR3 regions were amplified from RNA transcripts. The first round was an RT-PCR using HTBI primers with the Qiagen OneStep RT-PCR kit, and this first round was followed by a second-round multiplex PCR, then size selection and purification. The libraries underwent paired-end sequencing with 100 bp reads on an Illumina HiSeq2000. Per the authors' processing: SOAPnuke was used to process the reads, throwing out any read that had adapters, had uncalled bases, had a mean Phred below 15, or lacked an exact constant-primer or identifier match. COPE v1.2.5 was used to merge high-quality paired reads. Each unique nucleotide sequence was defined as a clonotype, and clonotypes were aligned to IMGT TRB V, D and J references with MiTCR v1.1. The analysis was limited to V-J combinations with a frequency above 0.0001, which together covered 99.2% of repertoires. A TCR clonal expansion and chaos score per V-J combination was defined as the ratio of F50 clonal expansion to chaos observed in the TCRdist matrix. Features were reduced by Welch's t-statistics and random forest to more than 10 V-J combinations, which fed a naive Bayes classifier. The Morisita-Horn index was used to measure how similar the thyroid and blood repertoires were. TCRdb reran the public reads through fastp at Q25 and MiXCR, keeping productive beta chains. Each entry merges the rows of one CDR3 protein and shows their most common DNA and genes. What appears here as the V and J calls and clone size reflects TCRdb's work, not the paper's. The sample profile shows 600,000 to 950,000 distinct CDR3 sequences; roughly 41% of them were found once. The ten largest clones represent around 40% of the sample.

This clonotype was picked up one time. Its antigen target is currently unknown. One base away lies a much larger clone, so this may be a sequencing read error. Ophthalmopathy patients were characterized by moderately to severely active disease, a Clinical Activity Score of at least 3, a NOSPECS grade of at least 4, and a disease duration under 3 months. Patients with other autoimmune diseases, uncontrolled infections, pregnancy or lactation were excluded from the study. Clinical symptoms, serum thyroxine, TRAb, thyroid ultrasound and orbital computed tomography formed the basis of the diagnosis. PBMCs were isolated from 8 to 10 ml of fresh peripheral blood by Ficoll-Paque density gradient centrifugation. Total RNA was extracted with Trizol reagent and quality-checked on an Agilent 2100 Bioanalyzer. V is trimmed back by 4 bases and J by 3 bases, and the junction contains 2 bases that no gene match accounts for. Including the terminal cysteine and phenylalanine, the CDR3 comprises 13 residues. The CDR3 DNA has 39 bases and is translated from base 1. CDR1 and CDR2 were assigned from the germline V gene as ENHRY and SYGVKD.

This clonotype was obtained from an adult man with Graves' ophthalmopathy. The chain is made from TRBV10-3 and TRBJ2-5; 7 nucleotides in the junction match TRBD2. The sequenced material came from peripheral blood. The CDR3 protein: CAISALAEETQYF. Here is the DNA: TGTGCCATCAGTGCTCTAGCGGAAGAGACCCAGTACTTC.